The next 14 T cell receptor beta chains were all read from a single sample in a study of human T cells and chemical hapten exposure. TCRdb re-called the RACE reads with MiXCR, one entry per CDR3 protein. The data contain roughly 40,000 distinct CDR3 sequences, over 9.5% of them seen just once; the ten biggest clones take up 2% to 2.5%. Regarding time point: patch test 3, about 24 weeks after DPC sensitization. Noted treatment: therapeutic diphenylcyclopropenone sensitization with weekly scalp DPC. Total RNA came from unfractionated whole blood. The sample in question was whole blood, obtained in connection with sensitization to the hapten diphenylcyclopropenone (DPC). The receptors come from a middle-aged woman with alopecia areata. Some clones in this sample may be carry-over from other donors' samples.

This clonotype was seen a handful of times. The chain has TRBV28 and TRBJ1-1; 9 bases match TRBD1. Germline V lookup: CDR1 MDHEN, CDR2 SYDVKM. The CDR3 is 14 residues long. V lost 4 bases to trimming and J lost 5 bases; unmatched junction nucleotides: 5. CDR3 region: CASSSGQGRTEAFF. CDR3 bases: TGTGCCAGCAGTTCGGGACAGGGAAGGACTGAAGCTTTCTTT.

Worth noting for this clonotype: This clone may be a read error of a much larger clone one base away. The chain employs TRBV29-1 and TRBJ2-1; 11 bases are shared with TRBD2. CDR3 length: 13 amino acids. Germline V gene data show CDR1 as SQVTM and CDR2 as ANQGSEA. CDR3 bases: TGCCGCTTAGCGGGAGGGCCTGGCCACGAACAGTTCTTC. As protein: CRLAGGPGHEQFF.

This clonotype was seen only a few times. The chain links TRBV18 to TRBJ2-1, with TRBD1 identical over 9 bases. Germline lookup yields CDR1 KGHSH and CDR2 LQKENI. The V gene end was trimmed by 3 bases and the J gene end by 9 bases; junction bases not matched to a gene: 12. This CDR3 region has 16 residues. The chain's CDR3 is CASSPLDRGGSGEQFF. CDR3 nucleotides: TGTGCCAGCTCACCCTTGGACAGGGGAGGTTCAGGTGAGCAGTTCTTC.

This clonotype showed up just a few times. The V and J genes are TRBV3-1 and TRBJ2-7, with D possibly matching TRBD1 (6 bases). The V gene lost 6 bases and the J gene lost 7 bases, with 10 bases spanning the gap. This CDR3 is built from 11 residues. From germline, CDR1 is LGHDT and CDR2 YNNKEL (reference sequence). The CDR3 DNA reads TGTGCCAGCAGGTTCGGACAGGAGCAGTACTTC. Translated: CASRFGQEQYF.

This clonotype was counted only a few times. The J gene is TRBJ2-5, the V gene TRBV20-1; 9 bases are shared with TRBD2. Germline lookup yields CDR1 DFQATT and CDR2 SNEGSKA (reference sequence). Trimming took 5 bases from V and 2 from J; bases not matched to a gene: 6. The CDR3 length is 14 residues. The CDR3 region has the DNA TGCAGTGCTTCTAGCGGGACCCTGCAAGAGACCCAGTACTTC. Its protein product is CSASSGTLQETQYF.

This clonotype occurred a few times. The chain is built from TRBV29-1 and TRBJ2-5, with D possibly being TRBD1 or TRBD2 (5 bases each). There are 11 residues in the CDR3. Trimming removed 7 bases from V and 3 bases from J, with 9 bases in between. Germline loops: CDR1 SQVTM, CDR2 ANQGSEA. The CDR3 DNA is TGCAGCGGATGGGGGAAAGAGACCCAGTACTTC. Protein product: CSGWGKETQYF.

This chain joins TRBV6-4 and TRBJ2-3; TRBD1 agrees at 8 bases. The CDR3 spans 15 residues. CDR1 and CDR2 from the germline V gene are MRHNA and SNTAGT. Losses at the gene ends were 5 bases for V and 3 bases for J; bases not matched to a gene: 7. The CDR3 DNA follows: TGTGCCAGCAGTCCAGTCAGGGGGCGAACAGATACGCAGTATTTT. Translated, it gives CASSPVRGRTDTQYF.

This clonotype was recorded a few times. The chain has TRBV7-6 and TRBJ2-7; 10 bases line up with TRBD1. CDR3 size: 16 residues. Per germline, CDR1 SGHVS and CDR2 FNYEAQ. J gave up 2 bases and V 5 bases, and 9 bases lay outside the gene matches. The CDR3 loop is CASSPSSGTGAYEQYF. In DNA, the CDR3 is TGTGCCAGCAGCCCGTCGTCCGGGACAGGGGCCTACGAGCAGTACTTC.

This clonotype was seen ten or more times. CDR3 in DNA: TGTGCCAGCAGCTTAGTGGGCGGGGGCGGAGAGACCCAGTACTTC. Translation: CASSLVGGGGETQYF. The chain links TRBV7-2 to TRBJ2-5; D possibly corresponds to TRBD2 (7 bases). Germline V CDR1 and CDR2: SGHTA, FQGNSA. The V and J ends lost 1 base and 4 bases respectively, with 13 bases between them. CDR3 length: 15 amino acids.

This clonotype was counted many times. The CDR3 is CSATPPGLLNEQFF. In DNA form, the CDR3 reads TGCAGTGCAACTCCTCCGGGACTTCTGAATGAGCAGTTCTTC. This chain connects TRBV20-1 to TRBJ2-1; D possibly corresponds to TRBD2 (6 bases). The CDR3 sequence is 14 residues long. Germline lookup yields CDR1 DFQATT and CDR2 SNEGSKA (reference sequence). V lost 6 bases and J 7 bases, leaving 19 bases between the germline ends.

CDR3 amino acids: CSARHRDRERGNYNEQFF. CDR3 sequence (DNA): TGCAGTGCTAGACACCGGGACAGGGAAAGGGGAAACTACAATGAGCAGTTCTTC. The J gene is TRBJ2-1, the V gene TRBV20-1, with 9 bases fitting TRBD1. The CDR3 has 18 amino acids. Unmatched junction bases numbered 14, after V lost 2 bases and J lost 3 bases. Germline CDR1 DFQATT, CDR2 SNEGSKA (reference sequence).

In this sample, this clonotype turned up many times. The chain combines TRBV19 with TRBJ2-5; D possibly corresponds to TRBD2 (7 bases). This CDR3 has 13 amino acids. From germline, CDR1 is LNHDA and CDR2 SQIVND (reference sequence). V dropped 5 bases and J dropped 4 bases, with 11 bases sitting between them. The CDR3 DNA reads TGTGCCAGTAGTGTCGGGGGGCGAGAGACCCAGTACTTC. Protein product: CASSVGGRETQYF.

This clonotype has at least ten counts. The chain carries TRBV6-6 and TRBJ1-3; 7 nucleotides align to TRBD1. This CDR3 has 19 residues. V gave up 7 bases and J gave up 1 base; unmatched junction bases: 19. Germline CDR1 MNHNY, CDR2 SVGAGI (reference sequence). CDR3 bases: TGTGCCAGCAACGCTAGGAAGGGGGCTCCACGTGGATCTGGAAACACCATATATTTT. Its protein is CASNARKGAPRGSGNTIYF.

This clonotype was seen a few times. The rearrangement joins TRBV7-6 to TRBJ2-3; 14 nucleotides line up with TRBD2. The CDR3 extends over 16 amino acids. V shed 3 bases and J 2 bases; nucleotides not matched to a gene: 1. Per germline, CDR1 SGHVS and CDR2 FNYEAQ. The DNA for the CDR3 is TGTGCCAGCAGCTTGACTAGCGGGGGGGCCACAGATACGCAGTATTTT. Amino acid sequence: CASSLTSGGATDTQYF.